This T cell receptor beta chain was observed in a study of control samples from healthy donors and cancer patients. Sequenced by immunoSEQ multiplex PCR; TCRdb stores in-frame clones only, minus some. Of tens of thousands of clones listed, 79% are singletons. Sequencing was done on a sample of PBMCs. The sequence came from a man between 60 and 70 years old with head and neck cancer.

DNA of the CDR3: TGTGCCAGCAGCCGGACTAGCGGGGTTACCGGGGAGCTGTTTTTT. As protein: CASSRTSGVTGELFF. The chain joins TRBV7-9 to TRBJ2-2, with 12 positions matching TRBD2. CDR1 and CDR2 from the germline V gene are SEHNR and FQNEAQ (reference sequence). With 5 bases clipped from V and 5 bases from J, the junction kept 3 bases outside the gene matches. This CDR3 region has 15 residues.